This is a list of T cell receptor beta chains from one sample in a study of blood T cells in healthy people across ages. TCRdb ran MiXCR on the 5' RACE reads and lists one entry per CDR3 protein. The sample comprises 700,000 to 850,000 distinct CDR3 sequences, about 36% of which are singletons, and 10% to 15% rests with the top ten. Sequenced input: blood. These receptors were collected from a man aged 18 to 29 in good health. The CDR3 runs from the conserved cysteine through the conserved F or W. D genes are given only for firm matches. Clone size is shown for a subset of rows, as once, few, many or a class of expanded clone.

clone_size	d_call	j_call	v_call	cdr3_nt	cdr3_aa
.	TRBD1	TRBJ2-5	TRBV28	TGTGCCAGCACCACTTCGGGACAGCCGCAAGAGGCCCAGTACTTC	CASTTSGQPQEAQYF
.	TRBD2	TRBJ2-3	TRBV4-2	TGTGCCAGCAGCCAAGATGTCGCGGGGGGGACAGATACGCAGTATTTT	CASSQDVAGGTDTQYF
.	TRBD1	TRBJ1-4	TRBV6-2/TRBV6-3	TGTGCCAGCAGAACCGGGACAGGGGGAGAAAAACTGTTTTTT	CASRTGTGGEKLFF
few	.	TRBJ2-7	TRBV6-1	TGTGCCAGCAGTGAAGAGATAGGATCATACGAGCAGTACTTC	CASSEEIGSYEQYF
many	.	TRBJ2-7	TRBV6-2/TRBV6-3	TGTGCCAGCAGTTACGAGTACGAGCAGTACTTC	CASSYEYEQYF
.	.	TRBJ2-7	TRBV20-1	TGCAGTGCTACCGATGGGGGACGGAGCTCCTACGAGCAGTACTTC	CSATDGGRSSYEQYF
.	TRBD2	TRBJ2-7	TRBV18	TGTGCCAGCTCACGTAGCGGGGGGTCCTCCTACGAGCAGTACTTC	CASSRSGGSSYEQYF
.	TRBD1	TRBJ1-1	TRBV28	TGTGCCAGCAGTTTAGGTAACAGGGGTTACACTGAAGCTTTCTTT	CASSLGNRGYTEAFF
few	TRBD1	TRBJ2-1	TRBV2	TGTGCCAGCTACATTCGGGACAGCCAGTTCTTC	CASYIRDSQFF
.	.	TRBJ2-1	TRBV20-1	TGCAGTGCTAGAGCACTTCCGGCGGCAGCTCAAGAGACCCAGTTCTTC	CSARALPAAAQETQFF
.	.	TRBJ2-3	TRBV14	TGTGCCAGCAGCCCATGGATCGACACAGATACGCAGTATTTT	CASSPWIDTDTQYF
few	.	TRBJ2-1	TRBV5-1	TGCGCCAGCAGCCCGAGGAGGGGGCAGGATGAGCAGTTCTTC	CASSPRRGQDEQFF
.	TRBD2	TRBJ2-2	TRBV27	TGTGCCAGCACCAGGAGCGGGGGGGGCACCGGGGAGCTGTTTTTT	CASTRSGGGTGELFF
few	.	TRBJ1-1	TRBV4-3	TGCGCCAGCAGCCAAGATCGCCGACAGATGATTAAAGCTTTCTTT	CASSQDRRQMIKAFF
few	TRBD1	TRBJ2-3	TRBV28	TGTGCCAGCACCGCGACAGGGCGCACAGATACGCAGTATTTT	CASTATGRTDTQYF
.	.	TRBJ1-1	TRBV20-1	TGCAGTGCTAGAGTAGGGAGCCAGGACACTGAAGCTTTCTTT	CSARVGSQDTEAFF
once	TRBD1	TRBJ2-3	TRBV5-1	TGCGCCAGCAGCTTGTCGACAGGGGTCGGAGATACGCAGTATTTT	CASSLSTGVGDTQYF
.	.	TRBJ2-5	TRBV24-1	TGTGCCACCAGTGATTTACCAGAGACCCAGTACTTC	CATSDLPETQYF
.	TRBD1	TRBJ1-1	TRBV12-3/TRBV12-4	TGTGCCAGCAGCCCCGACAGGGAAACGACTGAAGCTTTCTTT	CASSPDRETTEAFF
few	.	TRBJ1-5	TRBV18	TGTGCCAGCTCACCAAGGTTTTCGGACGGACTAGTCGATGGCAATCAGCCCCAGCATTTT	CASSPRFSDGLVDGNQPQHF
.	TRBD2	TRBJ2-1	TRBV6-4	TGTGCCAGCGGGAGCGGGGGGGCAAACGATGAGCAGTTCTTC	CASGSGGANDEQFF
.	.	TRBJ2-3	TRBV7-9	TGTGCCAGCAGCCATCCCACTAGGGGAAGCACAGATACGCAGTATTTT	CASSHPTRGSTDTQYF